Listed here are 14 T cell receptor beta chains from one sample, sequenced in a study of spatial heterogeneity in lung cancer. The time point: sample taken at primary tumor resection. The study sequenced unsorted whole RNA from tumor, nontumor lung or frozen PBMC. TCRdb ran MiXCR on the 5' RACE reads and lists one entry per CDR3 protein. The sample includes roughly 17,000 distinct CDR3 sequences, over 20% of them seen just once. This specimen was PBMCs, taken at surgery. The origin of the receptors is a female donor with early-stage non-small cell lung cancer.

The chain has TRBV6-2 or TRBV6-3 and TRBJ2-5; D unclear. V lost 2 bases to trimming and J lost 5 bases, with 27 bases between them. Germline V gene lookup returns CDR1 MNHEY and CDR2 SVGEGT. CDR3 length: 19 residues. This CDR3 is CASSYPNPSTVPDRETQYF. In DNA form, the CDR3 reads TGTGCCAGCAGTTACCCAAACCCTTCTACAGTTCCCGACCGGGAGACCCAGTACTTC.

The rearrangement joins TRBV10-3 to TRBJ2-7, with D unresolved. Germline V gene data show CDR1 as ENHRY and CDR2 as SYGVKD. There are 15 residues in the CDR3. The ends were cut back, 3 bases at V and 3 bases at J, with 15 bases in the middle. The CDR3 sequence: CAISDPTGGYYEQYF. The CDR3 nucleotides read TGTGCCATCAGTGACCCAACGGGCGGATACTACGAGCAGTACTTC.

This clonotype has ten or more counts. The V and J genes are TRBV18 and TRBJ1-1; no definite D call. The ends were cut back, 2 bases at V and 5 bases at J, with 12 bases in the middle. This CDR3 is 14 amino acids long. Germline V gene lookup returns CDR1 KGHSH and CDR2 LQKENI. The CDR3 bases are TGTGCCAGCTCACCAGCCGTCCAGAGGACTGAAGCTTTCTTT. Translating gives CASSPAVQRTEAFF.

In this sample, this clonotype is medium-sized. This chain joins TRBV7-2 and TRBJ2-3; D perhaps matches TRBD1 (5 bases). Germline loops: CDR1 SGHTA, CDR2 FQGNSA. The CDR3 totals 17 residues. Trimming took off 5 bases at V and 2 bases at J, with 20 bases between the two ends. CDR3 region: CASSRSTDPVSTDTQYF. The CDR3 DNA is TGTGCCAGCAGCCGATCGACAGACCCGGTTTCCACAGATACGCAGTATTTT.

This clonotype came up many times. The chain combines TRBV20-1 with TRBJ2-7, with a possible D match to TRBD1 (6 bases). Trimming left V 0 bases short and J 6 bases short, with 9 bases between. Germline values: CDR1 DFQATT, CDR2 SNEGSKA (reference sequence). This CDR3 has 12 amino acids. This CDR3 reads CSARDDRTEQYF. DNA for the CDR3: TGCAGTGCTAGAGATGACAGGACCGAGCAGTACTTC.

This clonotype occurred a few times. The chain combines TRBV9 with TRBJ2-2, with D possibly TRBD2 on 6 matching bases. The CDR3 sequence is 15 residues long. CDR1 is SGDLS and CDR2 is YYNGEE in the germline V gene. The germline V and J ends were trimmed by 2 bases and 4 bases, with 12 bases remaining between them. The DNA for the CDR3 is TGTGCCAGCAGCGTTTTAGCGGAAATCACCGGGGAGCTGTTTTTT. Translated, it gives CASSVLAEITGELFF.

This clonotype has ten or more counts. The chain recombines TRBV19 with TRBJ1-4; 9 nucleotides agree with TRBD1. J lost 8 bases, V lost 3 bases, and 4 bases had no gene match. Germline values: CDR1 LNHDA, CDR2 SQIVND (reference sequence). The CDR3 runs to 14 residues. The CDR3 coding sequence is TGTGCCAGTAGTATGGAAACAGGGGGCGAAAAACTGTTTTTT. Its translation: CASSMETGGEKLFF.

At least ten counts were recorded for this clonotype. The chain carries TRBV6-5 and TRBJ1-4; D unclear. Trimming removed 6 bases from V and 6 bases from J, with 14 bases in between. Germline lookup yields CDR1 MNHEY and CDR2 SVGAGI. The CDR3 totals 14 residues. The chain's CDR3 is CASRDSGWDEKLFF. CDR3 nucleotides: TGTGCCAGCAGGGACTCGGGGTGGGATGAAAAACTGTTTTTT.

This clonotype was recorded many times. CDR3: CASSFGTTDTQYF. CDR3 DNA: TGTGCCAGCAGCTTCGGGACCACAGATACGCAGTATTTT. The chain employs TRBV7-9 and TRBJ2-3; TRBD1 or TRBD2 may be the D gene (5 bases each). This CDR3 region has 13 residues. CDR1 and CDR2 (germline): SEHNR, FQNEAQ (reference sequence). With 3 bases removed from V and 2 bases from J, the gap between germline ends came to 6 bases.

DNA of the CDR3: TGTGCCAGCAGCTTCCAACCCTTCACAGTTACCGGGGAGCTGTTTTTT. Its translation: CASSFQPFTVTGELFF. The rearrangement links TRBV7-9 to TRBJ2-2; unclear D gene. From germline, CDR1 is SEHNR and CDR2 FQNEAQ (reference sequence). The CDR3 runs to 16 residues. V was shortened by 3 bases and J by 5 bases, with 16 bases between the two germline ends.

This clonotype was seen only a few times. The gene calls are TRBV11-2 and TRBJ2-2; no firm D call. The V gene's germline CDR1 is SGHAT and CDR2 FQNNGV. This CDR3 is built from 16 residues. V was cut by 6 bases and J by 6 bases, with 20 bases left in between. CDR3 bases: TGTGCCAGCAGAAGATATCCAGAGGTCGGCCCCGGGGAGCTGTTTTTT. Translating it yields CASRRYPEVGPGELFF.

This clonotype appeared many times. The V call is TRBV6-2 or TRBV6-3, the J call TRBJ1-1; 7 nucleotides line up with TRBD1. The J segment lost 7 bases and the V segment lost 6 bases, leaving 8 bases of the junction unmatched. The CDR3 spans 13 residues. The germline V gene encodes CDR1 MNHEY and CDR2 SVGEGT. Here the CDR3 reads CASRPQGDGEAFF. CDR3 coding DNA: TGTGCCAGCAGGCCCCAGGGGGACGGTGAAGCTTTCTTT.

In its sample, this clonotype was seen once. The CDR3 nucleotides read TGTGCCAGCAGCCTCTCGGCCCTCGAGCAGTACTTC. This codes for CASSLSALEQYF. This chain connects TRBV7-9 to TRBJ2-7; D is ambiguous. Trimming left V 5 bases short and J 6 bases short, with 11 bases between. Germline V gene sequence: CDR1 SEHNR, CDR2 FQNEAQ (reference sequence). This CDR3 spans 12 amino acids.

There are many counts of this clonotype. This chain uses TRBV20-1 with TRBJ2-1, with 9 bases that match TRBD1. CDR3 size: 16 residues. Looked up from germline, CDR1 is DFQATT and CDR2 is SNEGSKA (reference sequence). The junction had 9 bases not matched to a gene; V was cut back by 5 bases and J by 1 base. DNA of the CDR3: TGCAGTGCTGCCAGACCCGGGACAGGGTCCTACAATGAGCAGTTCTTC. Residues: CSAARPGTGSYNEQFF.